The 8 T cell receptor beta chains below come from one sample, sequenced in a study of human T cells and chemical hapten exposure. TCRdb processed the RACE reads anew with MiXCR; each CDR3 protein has one entry. The table lists roughly 100,000 distinct CDR3 sequences, more than 10% of them singletons. This sample's time point: pre-sensitization, week 0. Specified treatment: therapeutic diphenylcyclopropenone sensitization with weekly scalp DPC. The sequenced sample was whole blood, obtained in connection with sensitization to the hapten diphenylcyclopropenone (DPC). The source is a woman in her sixties or seventies with alopecia areata. Some clones in this sample may be carry-over from other donors' samples.

This clonotype was seen many times. DNA for the CDR3: TGTGCCAGCAGTGAAGCTTTCGGGCAGGCGGGAAATCAGCCCCAGCATTTT. Translation gives CASSEAFGQAGNQPQHF. The V call is TRBV6-1, the J call TRBJ1-5; no clear D gene. The CDR3 is 17 residues long. CDR1 and CDR2 (germline): MNHNS, SASEGT. V shed 0 bases and J shed 4 bases, with 16 bases lying between them.

The rearrangement joins TRBV27 to TRBJ2-1; tentatively, D is TRBD1 (7 bases). Germline V CDR1 and CDR2: MNHEY, SMNVEV (reference sequence). The CDR3 contains 15 residues. The germline V and J ends were trimmed by 0 bases and 5 bases, with 11 bases remaining between them. The CDR3 loop is CASSLSRGRNNEQFF. In DNA, the CDR3 is TGTGCCAGCAGTTTATCCAGGGGGAGGAACAATGAGCAGTTCTTC.

This clonotype was observed once. A single base separates this from a much larger clone, so it may be a read error. This rearrangement joins TRBV21-1 to TRBJ1-5; TRBD1 is the table's D call and was not checked against the DNA. TRBV21-1 is given as a pseudogene. This CDR3 contains 17 residues. CDR3 in amino acids: CASSKRDSNKGNHPQHF. CDR3 nucleotide sequence: TGTGCCAGCAGCAAACGGGACAGTAATAAGGGCAATCACCCCCAGCATTTT.

Worth noting for this clonotype: An end of the junction does not agree with germline; a read error may underlie this. This sequence joins TRBV29-1 and TRBJ1-3; tentatively, D is TRBD1 (5 bases). Germline V gene data show CDR1 as SQVTM and CDR2 as ANQGSEA. This CDR3 contains 12 residues. CDR3 sequence reads: CTTTGPGNTIYF. The CDR3 DNA follows: TGTACGACAACGGGACCTGGAAACACCATATATTTT. Complete variable domain (other parts from reference TRBV29-1 and TRBJ1-3): SAVISQKPSRDICQRGTSLTIQCQVDSQVTMMFWYRQQPGQSLTLIATANQGSEATYESGFVIDKFPISRPNLTFSTLTVSNMSPEDSSIYLCTTTGPGNTIYFGEGSWLTVV.

This clonotype appeared many times. This chain uses TRBV9 with TRBJ2-1, with 11 nucleotides matching TRBD2. Germline loops: CDR1 SGDLS, CDR2 YYNGEE. The CDR3 extends over 15 amino acids. After removal of 1 base from V and 8 bases from J, the junction contained 5 bases not matched to a gene. CDR3 DNA sequence: TGTGCCAGCAGCGTACTTAGCGGGGGGGCATATGAGCAGTTCTTC. It specifies CASSVLSGGAYEQFF.

This clonotype was observed a handful of times. The rearrangement links TRBV6-5 to TRBJ2-3; 7 bases map to TRBD2. The CDR3 totals 16 residues. V was pared by 4 bases and J by 2 bases, with 9 bases of the junction left unmatched. Germline lookup yields CDR1 MNHEY and CDR2 SVGAGI. The CDR3 here is CASSLIAGFYTDTQYF. The DNA of the CDR3 is TGTGCCAGCAGTTTAATAGCGGGCTTTTACACAGATACGCAGTATTTT.

At least ten counts were recorded for this clonotype. The chain links TRBV20-1 to TRBJ2-3; D ambiguous. The germline V gene encodes CDR1 DFQATT and CDR2 SNEGSKA (reference sequence). The V end was cut by 5 bases, the J end by 3 bases, with 6 bases between. The CDR3 is 11 residues long. CDR3 nucleotide sequence: TGCAGTGCTCCACGTACAGATACGCAGTATTTT. Translated, it gives CSAPRTDTQYF.

This clonotype turned up a few times. The CDR3 sequence: CASSYGGQDFEQFF. CDR3 coding DNA: TGTGCCAGCAGTTACGGGGGACAGGACTTTGAGCAGTTCTTC. J is TRBJ2-1 and V is TRBV6-5; TRBD1 aligns across 8 bases. V lost 2 bases and J lost 9; bases outside the gene matches: 6. The CDR3 loop spans 14 amino acids. The germline V gene encodes CDR1 MNHEY and CDR2 SVGAGI.